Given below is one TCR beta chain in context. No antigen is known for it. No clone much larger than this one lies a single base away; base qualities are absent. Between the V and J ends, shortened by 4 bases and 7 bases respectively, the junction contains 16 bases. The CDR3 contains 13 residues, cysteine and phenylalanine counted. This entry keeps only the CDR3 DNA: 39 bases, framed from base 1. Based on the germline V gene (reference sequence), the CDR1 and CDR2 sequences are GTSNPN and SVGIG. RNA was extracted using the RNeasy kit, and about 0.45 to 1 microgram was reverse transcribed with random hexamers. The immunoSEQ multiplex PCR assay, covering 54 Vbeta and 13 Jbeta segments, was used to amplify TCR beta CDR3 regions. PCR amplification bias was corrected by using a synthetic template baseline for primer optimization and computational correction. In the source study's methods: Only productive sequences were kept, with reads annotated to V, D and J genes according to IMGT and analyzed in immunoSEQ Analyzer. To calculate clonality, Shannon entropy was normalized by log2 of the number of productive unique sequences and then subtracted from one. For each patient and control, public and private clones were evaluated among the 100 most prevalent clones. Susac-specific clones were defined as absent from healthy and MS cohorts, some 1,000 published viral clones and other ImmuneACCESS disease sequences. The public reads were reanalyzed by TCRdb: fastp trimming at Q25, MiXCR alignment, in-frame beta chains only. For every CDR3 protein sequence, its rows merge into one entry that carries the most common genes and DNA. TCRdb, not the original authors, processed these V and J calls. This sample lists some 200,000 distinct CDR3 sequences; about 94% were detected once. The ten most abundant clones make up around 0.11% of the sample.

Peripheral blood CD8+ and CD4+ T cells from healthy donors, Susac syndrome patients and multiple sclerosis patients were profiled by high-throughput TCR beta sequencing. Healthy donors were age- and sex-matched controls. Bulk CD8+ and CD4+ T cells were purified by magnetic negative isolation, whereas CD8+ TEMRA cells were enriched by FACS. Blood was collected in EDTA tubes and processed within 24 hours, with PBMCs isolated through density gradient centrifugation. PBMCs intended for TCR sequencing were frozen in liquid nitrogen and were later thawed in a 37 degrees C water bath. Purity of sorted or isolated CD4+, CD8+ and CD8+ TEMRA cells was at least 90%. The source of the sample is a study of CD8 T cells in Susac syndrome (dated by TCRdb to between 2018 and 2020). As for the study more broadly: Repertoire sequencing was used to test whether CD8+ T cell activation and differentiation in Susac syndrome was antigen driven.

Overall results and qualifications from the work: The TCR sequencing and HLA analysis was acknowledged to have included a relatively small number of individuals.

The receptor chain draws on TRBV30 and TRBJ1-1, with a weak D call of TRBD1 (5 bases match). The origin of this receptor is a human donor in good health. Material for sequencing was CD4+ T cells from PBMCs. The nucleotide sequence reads TGTGCCTGGACTAAGGGGATTGGTTTTGAAGCTTTCTTT. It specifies CAWTKGIGFEAFF. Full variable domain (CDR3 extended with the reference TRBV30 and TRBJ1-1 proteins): SQTIHQWPATLVQPVGSPLSLECTVEGTSNPNLYWYRQAAGRGLQLLFYSVGIGQISSEVPQNLSASRPQDRQFILSSKKLLLSDSGFYLCAWTKGIGFEAFFGQGTRLTVV.